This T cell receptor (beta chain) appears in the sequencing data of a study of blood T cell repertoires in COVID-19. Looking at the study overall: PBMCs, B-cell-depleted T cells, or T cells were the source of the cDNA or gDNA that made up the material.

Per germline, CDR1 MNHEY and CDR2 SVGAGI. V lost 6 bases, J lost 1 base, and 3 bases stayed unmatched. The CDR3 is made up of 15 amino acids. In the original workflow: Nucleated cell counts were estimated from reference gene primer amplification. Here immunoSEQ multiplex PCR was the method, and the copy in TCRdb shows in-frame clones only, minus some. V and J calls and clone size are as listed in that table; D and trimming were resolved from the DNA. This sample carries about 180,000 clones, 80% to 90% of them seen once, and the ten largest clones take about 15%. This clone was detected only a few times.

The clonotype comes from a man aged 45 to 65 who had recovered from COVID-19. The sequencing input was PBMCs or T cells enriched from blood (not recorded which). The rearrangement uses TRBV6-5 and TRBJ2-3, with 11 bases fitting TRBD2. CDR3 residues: CASSQLAGGTDTQYF. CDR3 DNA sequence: TGTGCCAGCAGCCAACTAGCGGGGGGCACAGATACGCAGTATTTT.